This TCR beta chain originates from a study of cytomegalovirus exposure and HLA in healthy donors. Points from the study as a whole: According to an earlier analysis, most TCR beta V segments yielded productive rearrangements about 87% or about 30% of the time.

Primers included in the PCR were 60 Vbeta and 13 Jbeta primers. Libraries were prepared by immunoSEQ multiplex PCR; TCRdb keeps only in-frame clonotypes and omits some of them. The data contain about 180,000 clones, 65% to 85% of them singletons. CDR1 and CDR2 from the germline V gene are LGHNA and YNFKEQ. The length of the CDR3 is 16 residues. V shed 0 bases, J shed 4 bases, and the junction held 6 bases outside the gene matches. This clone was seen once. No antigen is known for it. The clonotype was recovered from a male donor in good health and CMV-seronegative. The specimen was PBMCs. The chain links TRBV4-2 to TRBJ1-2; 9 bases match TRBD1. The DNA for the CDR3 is TGTGCCAGCAGCCAAGACCAGGGGGACAGGGCCTATGGCTACACCTTC. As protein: CASSQDQGDRAYGYTF.